The clone carrying this T cell receptor (beta chain) was counted many times. Libraries used about 18,000 to 1,100,000 sorted naive CD8 T cells and 10%, 30% or 50% RNA input. This specimen belongs to a study of molecular identifiers for immune sequencing clone quantification. Bulk TCR libraries used previously described methods and listed TCR primers. From the PCR reads, TCRdb called clonotypes with MiXCR, one entry per CDR3 protein. The sample consists of approximately 500,000 distinct CDR3 sequences, roughly 24% of them appearing once. CDR3 size: 15 residues. Trimming pared 0 bases from V and 6 bases from J, leaving 14 bases between. Per the germline V gene, CDR1 is SGHKS and CDR2 is YYEKEE (reference sequence).

The chain carries TRBV5-5 and TRBJ2-3; no firm D call. The receptor was isolated from a human donor in good health. Some libraries in this study had Jurkat cell RNA spiked in. The sequenced material came from naive CD8+ T cells from blood, with Jurkat cell RNA spiked in. Subset denoted: FACS-sorted CD8+CD4-CCR7+CD45RA+ naive T cells. This chain's CDR3 is CASSLGDALGDTQYF. DNA of the CDR3: TGTGCCAGCAGCTTGGGGGATGCCCTGGGGGATACGCAGTATTTT. Together with reference TRBV5-5 and TRBJ2-3, the CDR3 gives the full variable domain: DAGVTQSPTHLIKTRGQQVTLRCSPISGHKSVSWYQQVLGQGPQFIFQYYEKEERGRGNFPDRFSARQFPNYSSELNVNALLLGDSALYLCASSLGDALGDTQYFGPGTRLTVL.